This TCR beta chain is from a study of T cell responses to AZD1222 COVID-19 vaccine. Looking at the study overall: Pooled in the analysis were second doses at about 4 or about 12 weeks. Findings and caveats of the study: White British donors predominated, females outnumbered males, and clonal diversity was possibly underestimated. All repertoire sampling was performed exclusively after the peak T cell response. Among vaccine-associated CD4 TCRs, coverage spanned spike, with dominance at 160-218 and 743-854.

CDR1 and CDR2 from the germline V gene are LGHDT and YNNKEL (reference sequence). The CDR3 length is 12 residues. The assay was immunoSEQ multiplex PCR, and TCRdb's table has in-frame clones only and misses some. The sample consists of 120,000 to 150,000 clones, more than 90% of them appearing once. Comment on this clone: No antigen is known for it. An end of the junction does not agree with germline; a read error may underlie this.

This receptor was identified in an adult in good health. This chain uses TRBV3-1 (or the pseudogene TRBV3-2) with TRBJ1-6, with D unclear. The sequences come from peripheral blood, collected on day 0 of AZD1222 vaccination. The CDR3 DNA reads as TGTGCCGGCAGCCAAGTGGGCACACCCCTCCACTTT. Residues: CAGSQVGTPLHF.